These T cell receptor beta chains were read from a single sample in a study of blood T cell repertoires in COVID-19. The table came from immunoSEQ multiplex PCR; TCRdb's copy has only in-frame clones and leaves some out. The sample lists about 200,000 clones, approximately 85% seen once, with around 6% in the top ten. Material for sequencing was PBMCs or T cells enriched from blood (not recorded which). The receptors here all came from a man aged 35 to 55 with acute COVID-19. The conserved cysteine and the conserved F or W are not part of the CDR3 here. Each record gives: J gene, V gene, CDR3 protein.

J gene: TRBJ2-5
V gene: TRBV10-3
CDR3 protein: AITPTGGGWETQY

J gene: TRBJ2-1
V gene: TRBV7-3
CDR3 protein: ASSPIPGLAGGPSSYNEQF

J gene: TRBJ2-5
V gene: TRBV7-2
CDR3 protein: ASSLGQGKTQY

J gene: TRBJ2-1
V gene: TRBV6-4
CDR3 protein: ASSAQGARGRNEQF

J gene: TRBJ2-5
V gene: TRBV19
CDR3 protein: ASSRAGMFQETQY

J gene: TRBJ2-1
V gene: TRBV9
CDR3 protein: ASSVDMISYNEQF

J gene: TRBJ2-7
V gene: TRBV7-8
CDR3 protein: ASSLDSLFAEQY

J gene: TRBJ1-6
V gene: TRBV28
CDR3 protein: ASSGGRSSYNSPLH

J gene: TRBJ2-7
V gene: TRBV4-3
CDR3 protein: ASSQDQQPLYEQY

J gene: TRBJ2-4
V gene: TRBV11-2
CDR3 protein: ASSQMGGRVNIQY

J gene: TRBJ2-1
V gene: TRBV24-1
CDR3 protein: ATSEKGQGYYNEQF

J gene: TRBJ2-3
V gene: TRBV28
CDR3 protein: ASSSYGTGGTDTQY

J gene: TRBJ1-1
V gene: TRBV18
CDR3 protein: ASSGYGNRRNTEAF

J gene: TRBJ2-2
V gene: TRBV10-3
CDR3 protein: AISGPARTGRLAGLGTGELF

J gene: TRBJ1-1
V gene: TRBV11-2
CDR3 protein: ASSFQQGAMAEAF

J gene: TRBJ2-7
V gene: TRBV6-5
CDR3 protein: ASSWSGVYEQY

J gene: TRBJ1-5
V gene: TRBV5-1
CDR3 protein: ASSSSGNQPQH

J gene: TRBJ2-7
V gene: TRBV3-1/TRBV3-2
CDR3 protein: ASSYGGDRGYEQY

J gene: TRBJ2-2
V gene: TRBV7-3
CDR3 protein: ASSPAGAGELF

J gene: TRBJ2-3
V gene: TRBV30
CDR3 protein: AWNTGSLVDTQY

J gene: TRBJ2-5
V gene: TRBV5-1
CDR3 protein: ASSEGTGQETQY

J gene: TRBJ2-6
V gene: TRBV7-2
CDR3 protein: ASSFLSSEANVLT